This T cell receptor beta chain was recovered during a study of blood T cells in healthy people across ages. Worth noting for this clonotype: A read error is possible here, since a much larger clone lies one base away.

Next came a second PCR, run for about 6 to 12 cycles, which used a sample-barcoded 5' primer along with a J-beta primer mix. TCRdb passed the 5' RACE reads through MiXCR, listing each CDR3 protein once. Of about 670,000 distinct CDR3 sequences listed, about 50% are singletons. The CDR3 loop spans 16 amino acids. CDR1 and CDR2 (germline): DFQATT, SNEGSKA (reference sequence). The TCR was taken from a woman aged 80 or older in good health. The sequenced material came from blood. The V and J genes are TRBV20-1 and TRBJ2-1; 12 bases align to TRBD2. The last part of the DNA fits TRBJ2-7 better; the J call may be wrong. CDR3: CSARAWTSGIMDEQYF. CDR3 nucleotides: TGCAGTGCTAGAGCGTGGACTAGCGGGATTATGGATGAGCAGTACTTC.